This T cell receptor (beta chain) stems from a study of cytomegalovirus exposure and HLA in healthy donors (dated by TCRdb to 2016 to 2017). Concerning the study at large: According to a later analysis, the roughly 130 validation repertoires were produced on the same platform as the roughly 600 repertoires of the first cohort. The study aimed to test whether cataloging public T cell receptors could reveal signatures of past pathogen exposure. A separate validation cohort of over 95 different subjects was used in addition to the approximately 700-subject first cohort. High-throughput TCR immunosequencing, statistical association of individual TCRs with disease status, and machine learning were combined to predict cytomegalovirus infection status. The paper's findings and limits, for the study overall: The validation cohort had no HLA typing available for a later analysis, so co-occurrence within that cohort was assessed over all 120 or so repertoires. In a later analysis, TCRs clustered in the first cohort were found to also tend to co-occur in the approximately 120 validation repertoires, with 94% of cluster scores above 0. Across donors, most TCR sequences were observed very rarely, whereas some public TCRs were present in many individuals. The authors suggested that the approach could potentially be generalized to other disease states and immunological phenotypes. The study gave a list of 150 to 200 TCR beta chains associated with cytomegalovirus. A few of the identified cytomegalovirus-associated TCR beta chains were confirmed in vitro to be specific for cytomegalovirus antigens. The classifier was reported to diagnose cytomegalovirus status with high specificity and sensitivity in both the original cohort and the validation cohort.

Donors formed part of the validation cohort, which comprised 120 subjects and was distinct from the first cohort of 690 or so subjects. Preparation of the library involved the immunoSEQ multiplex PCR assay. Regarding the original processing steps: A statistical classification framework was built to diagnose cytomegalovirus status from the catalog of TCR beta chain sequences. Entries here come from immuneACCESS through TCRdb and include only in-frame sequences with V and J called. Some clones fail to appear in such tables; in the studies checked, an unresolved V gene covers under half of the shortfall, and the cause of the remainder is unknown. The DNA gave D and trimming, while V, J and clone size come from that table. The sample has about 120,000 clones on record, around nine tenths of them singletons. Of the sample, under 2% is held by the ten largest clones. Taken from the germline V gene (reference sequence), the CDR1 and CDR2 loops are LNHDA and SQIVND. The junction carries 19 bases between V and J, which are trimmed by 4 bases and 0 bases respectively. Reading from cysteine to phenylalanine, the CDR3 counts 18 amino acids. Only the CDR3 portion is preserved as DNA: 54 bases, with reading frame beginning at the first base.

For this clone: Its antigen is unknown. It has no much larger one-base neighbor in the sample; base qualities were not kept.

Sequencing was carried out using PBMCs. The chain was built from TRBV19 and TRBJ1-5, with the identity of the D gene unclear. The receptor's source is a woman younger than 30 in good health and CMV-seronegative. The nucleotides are TGTGCCAGTAGTACCATTACACAGAACGTATATAGCAATCAGCCCCAGCATTTT. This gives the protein CASSTITQNVYSNQPQHF. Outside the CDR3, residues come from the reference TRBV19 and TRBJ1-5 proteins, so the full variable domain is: DGGITQSPKYLFRKEGQNVTLSCEQNLNHDAMYWYRQDPGQGLRLIYYSQIVNDFQKGDIAEGYSVSREKKESFPLTVTSAQKNPTAFYLCASSTITQNVYSNQPQHFGDGTRLSIL.